This TCR beta chain was recovered during a study of blood T cell repertoires in COVID-19 (dated by TCRdb to 2020 to 2021). Some background on the complete study: The collaborator samples originated in the United States, Italy and Spain and spanned the acute and convalescent phases of COVID-19. Subjects who had been exposed to COVID-19, were actively infected with it, or had recovered from it provided the deeply sampled blood TCRbeta repertoires that made up the dataset. Nearly every sample came with metadata listing a de-identified subject ID, COVID-19 status, age in years and sex. A freely available public database, intended as a resource for researchers studying the immune response to SARS-CoV-2, is where the repertoires were released. Samples came from the ongoing ImmuneRACE study (first 160 participants) plus 1,254 subjects from 6 global collaborators. The material from the prospective study consisted of cDNA or gDNA derived from T cells, B-cell-depleted T cells, or PBMCs. HLA class I and class II types, where available, came from metadata supplied by the sample provider rather than from assay-based typing. The full study reports these points: Clinical and demographic metadata were provided uncurated, with the amount varying by source and participant.

Collaborating institutions collected whole blood in K2EDTA tubes following their own protocols. For TCRbeta analysis, collaborator samples were shipped as frozen whole blood, as isolated PBMCs, or as DNA extracted from either sample type. In the case of this clone: The antigen this receptor binds is unknown. It has no much larger one-base neighbor in the sample; base qualities were not kept.

The immunoSEQ Assay, a bias-controlled multiplex PCR, was used to amplify TCRbeta CDR3 regions from genomic DNA. The study's own analysis went as follows. Within the assay, amplification of reference gene primers was used to estimate how many nucleated cells each sample contained. To quantify the absolute abundance of each unique TCRbeta CDR3 rearrangement, sequence reads were collapsed and filtered. For each sample, productive Simpson clonality was calculated as the square root of Simpson's diversity index across productive rearrangements. TCRdb stores this immuneACCESS table with in-frame sequences only. Part of the clones is absent; in the studies checked, under half of the shortfall reflects unresolved V genes, and no reason is known for the rest. V, J and clone size were drawn from that table, and D and trimming were deduced from the DNA. A total of roughly 17,000 clones appear in this sample, about 92% of them only once. 5.7% of the sample is in the top ten clones.

From cysteine to phenylalanine, the CDR3 is 15 amino acids long. Just the 45-base CDR3 DNA is kept, in frame starting at base 1. CDR1 and CDR2 were assigned from the germline V gene as SGHTA and FQGTGA. For this chain, trimming is 5 bases at the V end and 8 bases at the J end, and the number of junction bases without a gene match is 6. The chain was built from TRBV7-3 and TRBJ2-1; TRBD2 matches 13 bases in the middle. The receptor was isolated from a human donor in a cohort sampled during active COVID-19. Sequencing was carried out using peripheral blood. For the CDR3, the sequence is CASSPLAGGQDEQFF. The bases read TGTGCCAGCAGCCCACTAGCGGGGGGGCAGGATGAGCAGTTCTTC.